The 13 T cell receptor beta chains listed next were all sequenced from one sample in a study of T-cell memory formation after mild COVID-19. From the 5' RACE reads, TCRdb called clonotypes with MiXCR, one entry per CDR3 protein. The sample contains some 150,000 distinct CDR3 sequences, 15% to 20% of which appear only once. The sequenced material came from PBMCs or a T cell subset sorted from them (not recorded which). The source of these receptors is an adult woman who had mild COVID-19 (a few samples of this study predate the infection). Cell type and time point are not known.

In its sample, this clonotype was seen a few times. The chain links TRBV28 to TRBJ1-6; 8 bases agree with TRBD1. CDR1 and CDR2 (germline): MDHEN, SYDVKM. The CDR3 extends over 16 amino acids. V was clipped by 6 bases and J by 7 bases; unmatched bases: 11. The DNA of the CDR3 is TGTGCCAGCAGATTTCCAGGGGGCGCGGACAATTCACCCCTCCACTTT. Its translation: CASRFPGGADNSPLHF.

This clonotype was observed a few times. The gene calls are TRBV7-3 and TRBJ2-3; D uncertain. Germline values: CDR1 SGHTA, CDR2 FQGTGA. Trimming took 4 bases from V and 0 from J, leaving 11 bases between them. The CDR3 is 15 amino acids. The CDR3 protein is CASSSLGQSTDTQYF. CDR3 DNA: TGTGCCAGCAGCTCCCTTGGGCAAAGCACAGATACGCAGTATTTT.

This chain links TRBV6-1 with TRBJ1-5; TRBD1 matches at 7 bases. Germline-derived CDR1 and CDR2 are MNHNS and SASEGT. V gave up 1 base and J gave up 11 bases; unmatched junction bases: 11. This CDR3 is 15 amino acids long. Here the CDR3 reads CASSEVRQGDGSQHF. CDR3 nucleotides: TGTGCCAGCAGTGAAGTCCGACAGGGCGATGGGTCCCAGCATTTT.

In this sample, this clonotype turned up a few times. The rearrangement uses TRBV5-5 and TRBJ2-2; D gene uncertain. V lost 4 bases and J 6 bases, leaving 13 bases between the germline ends. CDR1 and CDR2 (germline): SGHKS, YYEKEE (reference sequence). This CDR3 has 14 amino acids. The DNA of the CDR3 is TGTGCCAGCAGCCCCTTAGGCGCGTCCGGGGAGCTGTTTTTT. This codes for CASSPLGASGELFF.

The V and J genes are TRBV18 and TRBJ2-7, with D perhaps TRBD1 (5 bases). The germline V gene has CDR1 KGHSH and CDR2 LQKENI. The CDR3 is 14 residues long. The ends were cut back, 8 bases at V and 2 bases at J, with 16 bases in the middle. CDR3 coding DNA: TGTGCCAGCCGAGACCAAGACAGTACCTACGAGCAGTACTTC. Translation: CASRDQDSTYEQYF. Full variable domain (outside the CDR3, taken from reference TRBV18 and TRBJ2-7): NAGVMQNPRHLVRRRGQEARLRCSPMKGHSHVYWYRQLPEEGLKFMVYLQKENIIDESGMPKERFSAEFPKEGPSILRIQQVVRGDSAAYFCASRDQDSTYEQYFGPGTRLTVT.

This sequence joins TRBV12-3 or TRBV12-4 and TRBJ1-2; D gene unclear. Trimming pared 3 bases from V and 5 bases from J, leaving 4 bases between. This CDR3 has 11 residues. The CDR3 coding sequence is TGTGCCAGCAGTTTCCAGTATGGCTACACCTTC. This encodes CASSFQYGYTF.

This clonotype was seen a few times. The gene calls are TRBV7-9 and TRBJ2-7; 8 bases align to TRBD1. The CDR3 runs to 15 residues. V gave up 0 bases and J gave up 3 bases; unmatched junction bases: 4. Germline loops: CDR1 SEHNR, CDR2 FQNEAQ (reference sequence). CDR3 amino acids: CASSLAAGGLYEQYF. The CDR3 DNA is TGTGCCAGCAGCTTAGCCGCAGGGGGCCTCTACGAGCAGTACTTC.

The V and J genes are TRBV20-1 and TRBJ2-7, with D perhaps matching TRBD2 (5 bases). Germline assignment: CDR1 DFQATT and CDR2 SNEGSKA (reference sequence). CDR3 length: 15 amino acids. V was trimmed by 0 bases and J by 0 bases, leaving 12 bases between them. The CDR3 loop reads CSARDRMGASYEQYF. Written as DNA, the CDR3 is TGCAGTGCTAGAGACCGGATGGGAGCCTCCTACGAGCAGTACTTC.

This chain links TRBV10-3 with TRBJ1-2; D is undetermined. V was clipped by 11 bases and J by 4 bases, with 20 bases between them. The CDR3 totals 14 residues. Per the germline V gene, CDR1 is ENHRY and CDR2 is SYGVKD. The CDR3 bases are TGTGCCGCCTCTTTCAACTCGGGCCTCTATGGCTACACCTTC. Translation gives CAASFNSGLYGYTF.

The rearrangement links TRBV6-1 to TRBJ2-1; possible D gene TRBD2, 6 bases. There are 15 residues in the CDR3. Trimming stripped 4 bases from V and 0 bases from J, with 10 bases between. Germline assignment: CDR1 MNHNS and CDR2 SASEGT. The CDR3 bases are TGTGCCAGCAGTGTAGGCGGGAACTCCTACAATGAGCAGTTCTTC. Translated, it gives CASSVGGNSYNEQFF.

This clonotype has just a few counts. The chain uses TRBV6-2 or TRBV6-3 and TRBJ2-2; D gene unclear. The CDR3 spans 15 residues. Germline lookup yields CDR1 MNHEY and CDR2 SVGEGT. V was pared by 7 bases and J by 1 base, with 13 bases between. The DNA for the CDR3 is TGTGCCAGCAAAAAAGAACCTGAGAACACCGGGGAGCTGTTTTTT. The encoded protein is CASKKEPENTGELFF.

This clonotype occurred a few times. The rearrangement links TRBV5-1 to TRBJ2-7; D is ambiguous. Trimming pared 4 bases from V and 0 bases from J, leaving 17 bases between. Looked up from germline, CDR1 is SGHRS and CDR2 is YFSETQ. The CDR3 contains 16 residues. CDR3 protein: CASSPLKGLSSYEQYF. The CDR3 nucleotides read TGCGCCAGCAGCCCCCTAAAAGGTTTGAGCTCCTACGAGCAGTACTTC. Supplemented by reference TRBV5-1 and TRBJ2-7, the full variable domain reads KAGVTQTPRYLIKTRGQQVTLSCSPISGHRSVSWYQQTPGQGLQFLFEYFSETQRNKGNFPGRFSGRQFSNSRSEMNVSTLELGDSALYLCASSPLKGLSSYEQYFGPGTRLTVT.

V usage is TRBV20-1 and J usage is TRBJ2-3; TRBD1 matches at 8 bases. The CDR3 covers 13 residues. The J segment lost 4 bases and the V segment lost 6 bases, leaving 6 bases of the junction unmatched. The germline V gene has CDR1 DFQATT and CDR2 SNEGSKA (reference sequence). The CDR3 region has the DNA TGCAGTGCGAGGACAGGGCAGGCAGATACGCAGTATTTT. It is translated as CSARTGQADTQYF.